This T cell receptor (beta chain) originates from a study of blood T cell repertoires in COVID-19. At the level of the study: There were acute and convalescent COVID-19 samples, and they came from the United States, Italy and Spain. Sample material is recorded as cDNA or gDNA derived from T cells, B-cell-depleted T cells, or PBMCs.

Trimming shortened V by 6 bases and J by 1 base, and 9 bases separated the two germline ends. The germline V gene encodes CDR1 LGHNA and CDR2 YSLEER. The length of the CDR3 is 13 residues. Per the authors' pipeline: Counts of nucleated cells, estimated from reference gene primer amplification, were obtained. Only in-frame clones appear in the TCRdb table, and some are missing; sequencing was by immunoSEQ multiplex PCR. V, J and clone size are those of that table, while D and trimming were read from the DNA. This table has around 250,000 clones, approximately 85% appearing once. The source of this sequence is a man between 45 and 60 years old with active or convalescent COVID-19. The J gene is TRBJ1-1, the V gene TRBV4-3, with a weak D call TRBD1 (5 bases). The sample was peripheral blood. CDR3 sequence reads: CASSSDRNTEAFF. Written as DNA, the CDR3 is TGCGCCAGCAGTTCCGACAGGAACACTGAAGCTTTCTTT.